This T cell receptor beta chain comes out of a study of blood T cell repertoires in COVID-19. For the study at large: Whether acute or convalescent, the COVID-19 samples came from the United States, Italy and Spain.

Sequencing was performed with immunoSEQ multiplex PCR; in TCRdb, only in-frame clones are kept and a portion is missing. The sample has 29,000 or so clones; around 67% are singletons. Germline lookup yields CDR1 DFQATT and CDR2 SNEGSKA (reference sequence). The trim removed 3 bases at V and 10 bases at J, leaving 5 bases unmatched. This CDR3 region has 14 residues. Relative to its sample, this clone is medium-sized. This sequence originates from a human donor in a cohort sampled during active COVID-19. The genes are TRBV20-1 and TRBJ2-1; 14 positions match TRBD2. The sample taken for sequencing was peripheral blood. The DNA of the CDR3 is TGCAGTGCTAGTGGGACTAGCGGGAGTGTAGAGCAGTTCTTC. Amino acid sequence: CSASGTSGSVEQFF.